Presented here are 30 T cell receptor beta chains from one specimen sequenced in a study of cytomegalovirus exposure and HLA in healthy donors. PCR primers comprised 60 Vbeta and 13 Jbeta primers. Profiled with immunoSEQ multiplex PCR; TCRdb holds only in-frame clones, not every one. The data show 110,000 to 150,000 clones, around 10% seen once. Sequencing was done on a sample of PBMCs. The receptors originated from a male donor in good health and CMV-seronegative.

This sequence joins TRBV14 and TRBJ2-1; 7 positions agree with TRBD2. CDR3 length equals 16 residues. The junction had 5 bases not matched to a gene; V was cut back by 1 base and J by 2 bases. Germline V gene data show CDR1 as SGHDN and CDR2 as FVKESK. CDR3 DNA: TGTGCCAGCAGCCAAGTGGGAGGGAGCCCCTACAATGAGCAGTTCTTC. Its protein is CASSQVGGSPYNEQFF.

This clone appeared a few times. The rearrangement links TRBV9 to TRBJ1-1, with TRBD1 identical over 7 bases. The CDR3 length is 14 residues. From germline, CDR1 is SGDLS and CDR2 YYNGEE. Unmatched junction bases numbered 6, after V lost 4 bases and J lost 3 bases. For the CDR3, the DNA is TGTGCCAGCAGCTCCCACAGGGGTGACACTGAAGCTTTCTTT. The encoded protein is CASSSHRGDTEAFF.

The J gene is TRBJ2-1, the V gene TRBV19, with 8 positions matching TRBD1. Germline values: CDR1 LNHDA, CDR2 SQIVND (reference sequence). This CDR3 region has 15 residues. J was trimmed by 4 bases and V by 5 bases; bases with no gene match: 7. CDR3 DNA sequence: TGTGCCAGTAGTCCGACAGGGGTGAGGTACAATGAGCAGTTCTTC. As protein: CASSPTGVRYNEQFF.

This clone was seen more than once but under ten times. The rearrangement uses TRBV28 and TRBJ1-5; 8 bases line up with TRBD1. CDR1 is MDHEN, CDR2 SYDVKM, per germline. The CDR3 is made up of 14 amino acids. J gave up 2 bases and V 6 bases, and 3 bases lay outside the gene matches. CDR3 protein: CASSPQGGNQPQHF. CDR3 sequence (DNA): TGTGCCAGCAGCCCACAGGGGGGCAATCAGCCCCAGCATTTT.

The CDR3 protein is CASSGAGNTGELFF. In nucleotides, the CDR3 is TGTGCCAGCAGCGGAGCAGGGAACACCGGGGAGCTGTTTTTT. The V gene is TRBV9, the J gene TRBJ2-2; no clear D gene. V gave up 3 bases and J gave up 1 base, with 7 bases separating them. Germline assignment: CDR1 SGDLS and CDR2 YYNGEE. This CDR3 comprises 14 residues. The full variable domain, with the rest looked up from reference TRBV9 and TRBJ2-2, is DSGVTQTPKHLITATGQRVTLRCSPRSGDLSVYWYQQSLDQGLQFLIQYYNGEERAKGNILERFSAQQFPDLHSELNLSSLELGDSALYFCASSGAGNTGELFFGEGSRLTVL.

The sample holds a few counts of this clone. V and J are TRBV28 and TRBJ1-3, with 9 positions matching TRBD1. The germline V gene has CDR1 MDHEN and CDR2 SYDVKM. After removal of 4 bases from V and 5 bases from J, the junction contained 9 bases not matched to a gene. The CDR3 runs 16 residues. The CDR3 is CASSSTQGADRNTIYF. CDR3 sequence (DNA): TGTGCCAGCAGTTCTACACAGGGGGCTGATAGAAACACCATATATTTT.

Only a few counts were recorded for this clone. The V call is TRBV5-4, the J call TRBJ2-3, with 7 bases lining up with TRBD1. This CDR3 spans 16 amino acids. The germline V gene has CDR1 SGHNT and CDR2 YYREEE (reference sequence). V dropped 4 bases and J dropped 2; count of bases not matched to a gene: 10. CDR3 sequence (DNA): TGTGCCAGCAGCCCGCGGACAGGAGGTAACACAGATACGCAGTATTTT. It specifies CASSPRTGGNTDTQYF.

The V and J genes are TRBV28 and TRBJ2-5; 12 bases map to TRBD1. V was clipped by 9 bases and J by 5 bases; unmatched bases: 7. Germline CDR1 and CDR2: MDHEN and SYDVKM. This CDR3 comprises 14 residues. The DNA for the CDR3 is TGTGCCAGTGGGACAGGGGGCGGTGGGGAGACCCAGTACTTC. Its translation: CASGTGGGGETQYF.

In this sample, this clone turned up a few times. The chain is built from TRBV9 and TRBJ2-1; TRBD2 matches 11 bases. The CDR3 spans 16 residues. After removal of 0 bases from V and 7 bases from J, the junction contained 6 bases not matched to a gene. The germline V gene has CDR1 SGDLS and CDR2 YYNGEE. In DNA form, the CDR3 reads TGTGCCAGCAGCGTAGCATATAGCGGGGGGGCAAATGAGCAGTTCTTC. As protein: CASSVAYSGGANEQFF. Together with reference TRBV9 and TRBJ2-1, the CDR3 gives the full variable domain: DSGVTQTPKHLITATGQRVTLRCSPRSGDLSVYWYQQSLDQGLQFLIQYYNGEERAKGNILERFSAQQFPDLHSELNLSSLELGDSALYFCASSVAYSGGANEQFFGPGTRLTVL.

This clone was detected only a few times. V usage is TRBV6-5 and J usage is TRBJ2-7, with 8 bases identical to TRBD1. Trimming removed 2 bases from V and 3 bases from J; junction bases left unmatched: 6. The CDR3 spans 15 residues. Germline V gene data show CDR1 as MNHEY and CDR2 as SVGAGI. CDR3 in amino acids: CASSYRGTGNYEQYF. The CDR3 region has the DNA TGTGCCAGCAGTTACCGTGGGACAGGAAACTACGAGCAGTACTTC.

J is TRBJ1-5 and V is TRBV6-4; the match to TRBD1 covers 8 bases. The ends lost 5 bases at V and 7 bases at J; junction bases unmatched: 7. The CDR3 sequence is 14 residues long. Germline V lookup: CDR1 MRHNA, CDR2 SNTAGT. The CDR3 region has the DNA TGTGCCAGCAGTACTACAGGGGGAGGACAGCCCCAGCATTTT. It is translated as CASSTTGGGQPQHF.

This clone was observed a handful of times. The V gene is TRBV27, the J gene TRBJ2-3; possible D gene TRBD2, 6 bases. Germline CDR1 and CDR2: MNHEY and SMNVEV (reference sequence). The CDR3 is 16 amino acids. V lost 3 bases and J lost 1, with 14 bases in between. CDR3: CASSFLLGEGTDTQYF. In nucleotides, the CDR3 is TGTGCCAGCAGTTTCCTCCTTGGGGAGGGCACAGATACGCAGTATTTT.

The V call is TRBV9, the J call TRBJ2-5, with TRBD2 matching over 13 bases. The CDR3 is 17 amino acids. CDR1 SGDLS and CDR2 YYNGEE come from the germline V gene. V dropped 4 bases and J dropped 4; count of bases not matched to a gene: 10. CDR3 DNA sequence: TGTGCCAGCAGCCCCGGGACTAGCGGGACCAGGGGAGAGACCCAGTACTTC. Protein: CASSPGTSGTRGETQYF.

In this sample, this clone turned up a few times. The gene calls are TRBV28 and TRBJ1-1; D remains unclear. In germline, CDR1 is MDHEN, CDR2 SYDVKM. This CDR3 spans 17 amino acids. V was clipped by 2 bases and J by 4 bases, with 20 bases between them. The CDR3 loop is CASSLGIGGQAGTEAFF. In DNA, the CDR3 is TGTGCCAGCAGTTTAGGTATCGGAGGCCAGGCGGGCACTGAAGCTTTCTTT.

This clone was counted only a few times. The CDR3 DNA reads TGTGCCAGCAGCTTACTATTTTGGGCGGGTATCAACACCGGGGAGCTGTTTTTT. Its translation: CASSLLFWAGINTGELFF. The J gene is TRBJ2-2, the V gene TRBV7-2; D might be TRBD2 (5 bases). The V gene lost 2 bases and the J gene lost 2 bases, with 18 bases spanning the gap. Per the germline V gene, CDR1 is SGHTA and CDR2 is FQGNSA. The CDR3 has 18 amino acids.

The gene calls are TRBV5-1 and TRBJ1-1, with D hard to call. The V end was cut by 0 bases, the J end by 10 bases, with 13 bases between. Germline V gene lookup returns CDR1 SGHRS and CDR2 YFSETQ. The CDR3 consists of 13 residues. This CDR3 is CASSLAGRVPAFF. CDR3 coding DNA: TGCGCCAGCAGCTTGGCCGGGAGGGTACCAGCTTTCTTT.

This clone was recorded a few times. CDR3 nucleotide sequence: TGTGCCAGCAGTGGTTCCGACAGGGTAGATGGCTACACCTTC. Translating it yields CASSGSDRVDGYTF. This chain joins TRBV6-6 and TRBJ1-2, with 7 positions matching TRBD1. Germline-derived CDR1 and CDR2 are MNHNY and SVGAGI (reference sequence). CDR3 size: 14 residues. J gave up 6 bases and V 5 bases, and 9 bases lay outside the gene matches.

The chain employs TRBV27 and TRBJ2-7, with D possibly being TRBD2 (5 bases). CDR1 is MNHEY and CDR2 is SMNVEV in the germline V gene (reference sequence). This CDR3 is built from 14 residues. The V end lost 5 bases, the J end lost 3 bases, and 14 bases lay between the germline ends. The DNA for the CDR3 is TGTGCCAGCAGTCCCTCACCACTAGTCTACGAGCAGTACTTC. Protein: CASSPSPLVYEQYF.

The V call is TRBV7-9, the J call TRBJ2-5; 7 positions agree with TRBD1. The CDR3 runs to 15 residues. Germline V gene data show CDR1 as SEHNR and CDR2 as FQNEAQ (reference sequence). J lost 4 bases, V lost 0 bases, and 5 bases had no gene match. CDR3: CASSLATGLRETQYF. The CDR3 coding sequence is TGTGCCAGCAGCTTAGCGACAGGGCTCCGAGAGACCCAGTACTTC.

This clone has only a few counts. The CDR3 protein is CASSAEGWTGELFF. The CDR3 bases are TGTGCCAGCAGTGCGGAGGGGTGGACCGGGGAGCTGTTTTTT. The chain has TRBV6-1 and TRBJ2-2; a possible D gene is TRBD2 (6 bases). This CDR3 region has 14 residues. Germline CDR1 MNHNS, CDR2 SASEGT. With 4 bases removed from V and 5 bases from J, the gap between germline ends came to 11 bases.

This clone has more than one count but fewer than ten. The V and J genes are TRBV5-1 and TRBJ2-2; no reliable D call. The CDR3 is made up of 14 amino acids. Per the germline V gene, CDR1 is SGHRS and CDR2 is YFSETQ. V shed 2 bases and J shed 0 bases, with 5 bases lying between them. Here the CDR3 reads CASSFETNTGELFF. CDR3 bases: TGCGCCAGCAGCTTTGAGACGAACACCGGGGAGCTGTTTTTT.

The chain combines TRBV5-6 with TRBJ2-2; D may be TRBD1 (6 bases). There are 16 residues in the CDR3. CDR1 and CDR2 from the germline V gene are SGHDT and YYEEEE. V gave up 0 bases and J gave up 1 base, with 10 bases separating them. The CDR3 here is CASSLDRALNTGELFF. The CDR3 DNA reads as TGTGCCAGCAGCTTGGACAGGGCTTTGAACACCGGGGAGCTGTTTTTT.

This clone showed up just a few times. The genes are TRBV19 and TRBJ2-3; 9 bases line up with TRBD2. V lost 2 bases, J lost 6 bases, and 3 bases stayed unmatched. The V gene's germline CDR1 is LNHDA and CDR2 SQIVND (reference sequence). The CDR3 extends over 14 amino acids. The CDR3 is CASSIIAGADTQYF. The CDR3 DNA is TGTGCCAGTAGTATAATAGCGGGAGCTGATACGCAGTATTTT.

This clone occurred a few times. The rearrangement uses TRBV27 and TRBJ2-5; 7 bases are shared with TRBD2. Looked up from germline, CDR1 is MNHEY and CDR2 is SMNVEV (reference sequence). The CDR3 has 15 amino acids. V lost 2 bases, J lost 5 bases, and 8 bases stayed unmatched. The CDR3 sequence is CASSLRWPGGETQYF. The DNA for the CDR3 is TGTGCCAGCAGTTTACGCTGGCCCGGGGGGGAGACCCAGTACTTC.

This clone showed up just a few times. The chain links TRBV10-3 to TRBJ1-1; D unclear. The CDR3 is made up of 15 amino acids. V gave up 0 bases and J gave up 4 bases, with 12 bases separating them. The germline CDR1 and CDR2 sequences are ENHRY and SYGVKD. CDR3 sequence (DNA): TGTGCCATCAGTGAGTCGGAACCCGGGGTCACTGAAGCTTTCTTT. This gives the protein CAISESEPGVTEAFF.

The table lists this clone with a few counts. The chain couples TRBV9 to TRBJ1-1; D ambiguous. The germline V gene has CDR1 SGDLS and CDR2 YYNGEE. V was clipped by 3 bases and J by 1 base, with 13 bases between them. This CDR3 is built from 15 residues. The CDR3 DNA reads as TGTGCCAGCAGCGCCCCGGGCAGCGGGAACACTGAAGCTTTCTTT. Protein product: CASSAPGSGNTEAFF.

This clone appeared a few times. This chain connects TRBV9 to TRBJ2-1, with D perhaps matching TRBD2 (5 bases). V was pared by 3 bases and J by 10 bases, with 14 bases between. The length of the CDR3 is 13 residues. Germline values: CDR1 SGDLS, CDR2 YYNGEE. The CDR3 loop is CASSADPPGEQFF. Here the CDR3 DNA reads TGTGCCAGCAGCGCGGACCCCCCGGGGGAGCAGTTCTTC.

This clone showed up just a few times. The rearrangement joins TRBV12-1 to TRBJ2-1; the table assigns TRBD2, which was not confirmed against the DNA. TRBV12-1 is described as a pseudogene. The CDR3 loop spans 16 amino acids. The CDR3 protein is CASSFAPVGDYNEQFF. The CDR3 DNA is TGTGCCAGCAGCTTTGCGCCGGTCGGAGATTACAATGAGCAGTTCTTC.

The chain joins TRBV9 to TRBJ2-5; 7 positions agree with TRBD2. CDR1 SGDLS and CDR2 YYNGEE come from the germline V gene. Germline trimming cut 5 bases from V and 1 base from J; bases unmatched to any gene: 5. The CDR3 covers 14 residues. CDR3 loop: CASSGGGTQETQYF. CDR3 nucleotide sequence: TGTGCCAGCAGTGGGGGGGGGACCCAAGAGACCCAGTACTTC. Full variable domain (outside the CDR3, taken from reference TRBV9 and TRBJ2-5): DSGVTQTPKHLITATGQRVTLRCSPRSGDLSVYWYQQSLDQGLQFLIQYYNGEERAKGNILERFSAQQFPDLHSELNLSSLELGDSALYFCASSGGGTQETQYFGPGTRLLVL.

The chain carries TRBV6-6 and TRBJ2-1; 7 positions match TRBD2. Germline CDR1 MNHNY, CDR2 SVGAGI (reference sequence). This CDR3 is 14 amino acids long. Trimming took 0 bases from V and 10 from J; bases not matched to a gene: 6. CDR3 coding DNA: TGTGCCAGCAGTTACTCCGTAGGGAGGGGAGAGCAGTTCTTC. It encodes CASSYSVGRGEQFF.